This T cell receptor (beta chain) is drawn from a study of cytomegalovirus exposure and HLA in healthy donors. The overall study: In a previous analysis, some 120 million unique TCR beta sequences were found from some 200 million T cells. Study-wide points: Most TCR sequences were seen very rarely across donors, but some public TCRs occurred in many. Of the V segments, some could not be distinguished, including TRBV6-2 and TRBV6-3, and were excluded. On later analysis, the bulk of CMV-associated TCR beta chains appeared to be HLA-restricted.

Primers: 60 Vbeta forward and 13 Jbeta reverse. Using immunoSEQ multiplex PCR, the repertoire was profiled, and TCRdb retains in-frame clones only, with some absent. The repertoire includes about 140,000 clones, about two thirds of them detected once, and 4.2% sits in the top ten. The CDR3 length is 17 residues. Germline V gene data show CDR1 as MGHRA and CDR2 as YSYEKL. The V end was cut by 0 bases, the J end by 5 bases, with 19 bases between. In the case of this clone: Its antigen is still unknown.

The sequencing sample was made of PBMCs. This clonotype was obtained from a man aged 50 or older in good health and CMV-seropositive. The chain joins TRBV4-1 to TRBJ1-1; D may be TRBD1 (6 bases). The CDR3 region is CASSQDIMGRRGTEAFF. CDR3 bases: TGCGCCAGCAGCCAAGATATCATGGGCAGAAGGGGGACTGAAGCTTTCTTT.